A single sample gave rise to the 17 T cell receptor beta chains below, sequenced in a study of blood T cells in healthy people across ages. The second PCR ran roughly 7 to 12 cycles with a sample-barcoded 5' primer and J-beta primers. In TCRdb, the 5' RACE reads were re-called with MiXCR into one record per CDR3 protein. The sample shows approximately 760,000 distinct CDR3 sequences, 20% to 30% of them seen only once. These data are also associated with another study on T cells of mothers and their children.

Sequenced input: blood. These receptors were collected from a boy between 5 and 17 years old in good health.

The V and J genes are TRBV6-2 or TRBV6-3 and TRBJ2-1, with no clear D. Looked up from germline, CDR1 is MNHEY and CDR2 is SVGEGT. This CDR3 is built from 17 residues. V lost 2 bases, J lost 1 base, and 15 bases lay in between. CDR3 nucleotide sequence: TGTGCCAGCAGTTACCCCTGGGAAGGTTTTTCCTACAATGAGCAGTTCTTC. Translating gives CASSYPWEGFSYNEQFF.

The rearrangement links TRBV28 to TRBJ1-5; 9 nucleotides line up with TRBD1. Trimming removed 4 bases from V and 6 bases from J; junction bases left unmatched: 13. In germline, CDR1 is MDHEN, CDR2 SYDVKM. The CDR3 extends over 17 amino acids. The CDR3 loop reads CASSSRAGTGRGQPQHF. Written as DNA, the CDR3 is TGTGCCAGCAGTTCCAGGGCGGGGACAGGGAGGGGTCAGCCCCAGCATTTT.

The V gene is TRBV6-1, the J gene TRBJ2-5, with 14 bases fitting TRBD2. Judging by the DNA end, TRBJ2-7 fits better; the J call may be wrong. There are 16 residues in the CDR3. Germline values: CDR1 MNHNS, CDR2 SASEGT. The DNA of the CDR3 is TGTGCCAGCAGCCCGAGGGGACTAGCGGGAGCCCTCGAGCAGTACTTC. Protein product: CASSPRGLAGALEQYF.

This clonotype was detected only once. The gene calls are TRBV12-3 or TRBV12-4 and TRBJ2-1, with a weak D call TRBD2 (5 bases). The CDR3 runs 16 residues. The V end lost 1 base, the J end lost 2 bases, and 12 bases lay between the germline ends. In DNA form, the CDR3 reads TGTGCCAGCAGTTTAGAACTGGGGAGTCCCTACAATGAGCAGTTCTTC. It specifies CASSLELGSPYNEQFF.

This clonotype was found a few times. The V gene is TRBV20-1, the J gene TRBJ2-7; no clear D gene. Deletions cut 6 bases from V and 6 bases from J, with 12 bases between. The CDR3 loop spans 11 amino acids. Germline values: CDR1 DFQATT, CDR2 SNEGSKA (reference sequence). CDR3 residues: CSAPVAGEQYF. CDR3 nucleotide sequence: TGCAGTGCCCCGGTTGCAGGCGAGCAGTACTTC.

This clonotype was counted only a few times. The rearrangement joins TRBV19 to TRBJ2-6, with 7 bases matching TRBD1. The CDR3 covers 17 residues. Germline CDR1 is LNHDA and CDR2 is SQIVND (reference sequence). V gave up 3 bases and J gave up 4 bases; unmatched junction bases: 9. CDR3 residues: CASSITGVLSGANVLTF. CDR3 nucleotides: TGTGCCAGTAGTATTACAGGGGTCCTTTCAGGGGCCAACGTCCTGACTTTC.

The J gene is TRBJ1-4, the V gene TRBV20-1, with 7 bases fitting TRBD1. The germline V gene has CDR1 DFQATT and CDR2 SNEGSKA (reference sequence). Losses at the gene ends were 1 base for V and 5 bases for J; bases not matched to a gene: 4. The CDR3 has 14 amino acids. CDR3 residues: CSARGTGVNEKLFF. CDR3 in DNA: TGCAGTGCTAGAGGAACAGGGGTAAATGAAAAACTGTTTTTT.

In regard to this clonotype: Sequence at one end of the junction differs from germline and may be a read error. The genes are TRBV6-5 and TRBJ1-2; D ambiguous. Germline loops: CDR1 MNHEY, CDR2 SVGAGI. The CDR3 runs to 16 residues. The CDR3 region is CASSYSINGDYYRYTF. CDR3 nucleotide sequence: TGTGCCAGCAGTTACTCGATTAACGGAGACTACTATCGCTACACCTTC.

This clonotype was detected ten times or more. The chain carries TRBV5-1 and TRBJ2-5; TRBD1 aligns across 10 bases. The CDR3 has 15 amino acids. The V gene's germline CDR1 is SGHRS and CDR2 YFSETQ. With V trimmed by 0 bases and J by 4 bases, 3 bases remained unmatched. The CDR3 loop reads CASSLDRTGGETQYF. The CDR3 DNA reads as TGCGCCAGCAGCTTGGATAGGACAGGGGGAGAGACCCAGTACTTC.

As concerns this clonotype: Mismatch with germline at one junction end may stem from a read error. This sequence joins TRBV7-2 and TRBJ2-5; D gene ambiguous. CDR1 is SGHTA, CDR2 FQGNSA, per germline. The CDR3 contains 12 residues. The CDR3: CASSLGLNPVGF. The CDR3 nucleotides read TGTGCCAGCAGCTTAGGACTCAACCCCGTAGGCTTC.

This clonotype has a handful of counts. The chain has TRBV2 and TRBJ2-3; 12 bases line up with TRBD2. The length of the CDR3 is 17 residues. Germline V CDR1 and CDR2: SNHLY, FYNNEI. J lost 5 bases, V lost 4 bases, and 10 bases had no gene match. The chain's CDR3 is CASSGRLAGARGDTQYF. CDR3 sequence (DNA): TGTGCCAGCAGTGGCCGACTAGCGGGGGCCCGAGGAGATACGCAGTATTTT.

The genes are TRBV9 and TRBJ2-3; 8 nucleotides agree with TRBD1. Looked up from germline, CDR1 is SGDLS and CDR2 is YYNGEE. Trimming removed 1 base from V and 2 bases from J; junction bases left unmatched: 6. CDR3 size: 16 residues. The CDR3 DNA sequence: TGTGCCAGCAGCGTATCTCCGGGACAGGTCACAGATACGCAGTATTTT. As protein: CASSVSPGQVTDTQYF.

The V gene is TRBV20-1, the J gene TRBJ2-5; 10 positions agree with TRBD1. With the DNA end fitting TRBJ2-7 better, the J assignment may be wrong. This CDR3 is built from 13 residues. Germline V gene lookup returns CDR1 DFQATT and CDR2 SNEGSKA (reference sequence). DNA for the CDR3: TGCAGTGCGGGGGGACAGGGGAATTACGAGCAGTACTTC. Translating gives CSAGGQGNYEQYF.

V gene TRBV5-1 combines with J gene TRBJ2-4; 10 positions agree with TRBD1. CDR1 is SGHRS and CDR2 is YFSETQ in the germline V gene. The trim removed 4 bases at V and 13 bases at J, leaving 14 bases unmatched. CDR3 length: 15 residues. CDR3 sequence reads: CASSEGTGESPPQYF. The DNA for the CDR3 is TGCGCCAGCAGCGAAGGGACAGGGGAATCCCCACCCCAGTACTTC.

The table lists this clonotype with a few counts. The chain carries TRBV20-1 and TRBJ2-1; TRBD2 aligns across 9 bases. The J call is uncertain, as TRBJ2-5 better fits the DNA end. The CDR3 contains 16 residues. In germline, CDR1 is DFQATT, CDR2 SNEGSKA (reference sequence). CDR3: CSARSVGSSGMETQYF. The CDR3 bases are TGCAGTGCTAGATCTGTGGGGTCTAGCGGGATGGAGACCCAGTACTTC.

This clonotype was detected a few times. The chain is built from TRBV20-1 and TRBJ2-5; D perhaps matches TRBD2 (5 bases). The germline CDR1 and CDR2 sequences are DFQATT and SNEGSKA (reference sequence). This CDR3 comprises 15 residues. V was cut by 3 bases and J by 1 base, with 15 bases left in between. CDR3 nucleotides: TGCAGTGCTAGGCGATTGGACTGGTCCCAAGAGACCCAGTACTTC. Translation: CSARRLDWSQETQYF.

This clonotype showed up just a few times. The CDR3 DNA sequence: TGTGCCAGCAGTTACTCAGGGACTAGCGGTGACAATGAGCAGTTCTTC. Residues: CASSYSGTSGDNEQFF. This chain connects TRBV6-5 to TRBJ2-1; 11 positions match TRBD2. Germline CDR1 is MNHEY and CDR2 is SVGAGI. CDR3 size: 16 residues. The V segment lost 0 bases and the J segment 5 bases; nucleotides outside the gene matches: 3.